The 20 T cell receptor beta chains given below trace back to one sample, sequenced in a study of tumor-infiltrating lymphocytes in primary liver carcinoma. The template, around 520 ng total RNA, yielded TCR beta cDNA made with a constant-region primer. Slightly modified ARM-PCR, run as three nested multiplex PCR rounds, produced the TCR beta libraries. Use of TRBV1-TRBV30 forward primers with a C-beta reverse primer characterized the first two PCR rounds, which lasted around 11 cycles each. TCRdb called the multiplex PCR reads again in MiXCR, with one record for every CDR3 protein. Of approximately 92,000 distinct CDR3 sequences detected, about 70% appear once; the ten largest clones hold around 25%. Co-extracted RNA and DNA came from roughly 20-30 mg of unsorted bulk tissue. The sequenced sample was tumor-adjacent normal liver tissue. The origin of the receptors is a man aged 40-49 years with primary liver carcinoma and hepatitis B virus infection.

There are a few counts of this clonotype. With a much larger clone just one base away, this may be a read error. CDR3 residues: CASSYPRTGNSNQSQHF. The CDR3 DNA is TGTGCCAGCAGTTACCCCCGGACAGGGAATAGCAATCAGTCCCAGCATTTT. The V call is TRBV6-6, the J call TRBJ1-5, with 8 bases aligning to TRBD1. CDR1 is MNHNY and CDR2 is SVGAGI in the germline V gene (reference sequence). The CDR3 is made up of 17 amino acids.

This clonotype was seen at least ten times. This sequence joins TRBV11-2 and TRBJ2-3; TRBD1 might be the D (6 bases). The CDR3 totals 15 residues. Germline CDR1 and CDR2: SGHAT and FQNNGV. V lost 7 bases to trimming and J lost 0 bases, with 14 bases between them. CDR3 region: CASTTRTASTDTQYF. As DNA, the CDR3 is TGTGCCAGCACCACTAGGACAGCCAGCACAGATACGCAGTATTTT.

This clonotype was observed a single time. Mismatch with germline at one junction end may stem from a read error. The chain recombines TRBV11-2 with TRBJ2-1; TRBD2 matches at 15 bases. The germline gives CDR1 SGHAT, CDR2 FQNNGV. This CDR3 comprises 21 residues. The CDR3, as DNA: TGTACCAGCAGCTTATCATACGGACTAGCGGGAGGGAAGAGCTCCTACAATGAGCAATTCTTC. This sequence encodes CTSSLSYGLAGGKSSYNEQFF.

This chain links TRBV28 with TRBJ1-2; 8 bases agree with TRBD1. J gave up 7 bases and V 5 bases, and 9 bases lay outside the gene matches. From germline, CDR1 is MDHEN and CDR2 SYDVKM. This CDR3 has 14 residues. CDR3 protein: CASSPSGQGFGYTF. The CDR3 DNA reads TGTGCCAGCAGTCCCTCCGGACAGGGATTTGGCTACACCTTC.

The rearrangement uses TRBV14 and TRBJ2-7, with no clear D. Germline-derived CDR1 and CDR2 are SGHDN and FVKESK. This CDR3 has 12 amino acids. V was trimmed by 9 bases and J by 5 bases, leaving 14 bases between them. CDR3 region: CASSYPADEQYF. The CDR3 DNA is TGTGCCAGTAGCTACCCCGCGGACGAGCAGTACTTC.

As for this clonotype: Compared with germline, one end of the junction differs, possibly owing to a read error. CDR3 bases: TGTGTCAGCAGCCCGGACAGGGAGGTCAATGAGCAGATCTTC. This gives the protein CVSSPDREVNEQIF. This chain uses TRBV7-3 with TRBJ2-1; 8 bases agree with TRBD1. The CDR3 covers 14 residues. Germline V gene lookup returns CDR1 SGHTA and CDR2 FQGTGA.

The rearrangement joins TRBV28 to TRBJ2-7; 9 bases align to TRBD1. The length of the CDR3 is 15 residues. J lost 5 bases, V lost 2 bases, and 7 bases had no gene match. Germline V lookup: CDR1 MDHEN, CDR2 SYDVKM. CDR3 sequence: CASSLPMTGGDEQYF. The CDR3 region has the DNA TGTGCCAGCAGTTTACCGATGACAGGGGGGGACGAGCAGTACTTC.

The chain couples TRBV11-2 to TRBJ2-1; 7 bases are shared with TRBD2. V was clipped by 4 bases and J by 4 bases; unmatched bases: 10. Germline CDR1 reads SGHAT; CDR2 reads FQNNGV. The CDR3 has 16 amino acids. The CDR3 region has the DNA TGTGCCAGCAGCTCGGGACTAACGGGAGGATACAATGAGCAGTTCTTC. Translating gives CASSSGLTGGYNEQFF.

A remark on this clonotype: This may come from a read error, since a much larger clone is one base off. This chain uses TRBV6-2 or TRBV6-3 with TRBJ2-7; 11 nucleotides align to TRBD2. CDR1 MNHEY and CDR2 SVGEGT come from the germline V gene. This CDR3 comprises 13 residues. CDR3 sequence (DNA): TGTGTCAGCAGTGGACTAGCGGGCTACGAGCAGTACTTC. Protein sequence: CVSSGLAGYEQYF.

On this clonotype: One junction end does not reproduce the germline sequence, and a read error may be involved. For the CDR3, the DNA is TGTGCCAGCAGCTTACGCGGCGAGCAGTGCTTC. As protein: CASSLRGEQCF. The chain is built from TRBV13 and TRBJ2-7; D unclear. The CDR3 sequence is 11 residues long. The germline V gene has CDR1 PRHDT and CDR2 FYEKMQ (reference sequence).

Ten or more counts support this clonotype. V is TRBV6-6 and J is TRBJ2-7, with TRBD2 matching over 12 bases. CDR1 and CDR2 from the germline V gene are MNHNY and SVGAGI (reference sequence). This CDR3 has 15 residues. V was pared by 8 bases and J by 7 bases, with 12 bases of the junction left unmatched. The CDR3 nucleotides are TGTGCCAGCGTTGGTGGAGCTAGCGGGAGGGATGAGCAGTACTTC. Amino acids: CASVGGASGRDEQYF.

The chain uses TRBV24-1 and TRBJ2-7, with 7 bases fitting TRBD2. Germline trimming cut 2 bases from V and 0 bases from J; bases unmatched to any gene: 6. CDR3 length: 16 amino acids. Germline lookup yields CDR1 KGHDR and CDR2 SFDVKD. In DNA, the CDR3 is TGTGCCACCAGTGATTCACTAGCGCTATACTCCTACGAGCAGTACTTC. Its translation: CATSDSLALYSYEQYF.

This clonotype was counted between two and nine times. A much larger clone sits a single nucleotide away, making a read error possible. V and J are TRBV6-5 and TRBJ1-2; TRBD1 might be the D (5 bases). The germline V and J ends were trimmed by 6 bases and 4 bases, with 9 bases remaining between them. This CDR3 has 12 amino acids. CDR1 MNHEY and CDR2 SVGAGI come from the germline V gene. The CDR3 DNA is TGTGCCAGCAGGTCAAGGGGCTATGGCTACACCTTC. As protein: CASRSRGYGYTF.

Turning to this clonotype: Possible read error: a much larger clone is one base away. V and J are TRBV7-3 and TRBJ2-1; 9 positions match TRBD2. The CDR3 has 13 residues. CDR1 is SGHTA, CDR2 FQGTGA, per germline. Germline trimming cut 8 bases from V and 5 bases from J; bases unmatched to any gene: 4. CDR3 bases: TGTGCCAGCGTGACTAGCGGCCACAATGAGCAGTTCTTC. It translates to CASVTSGHNEQFF.

On this clonotype: A much bigger clone sits one base away, suggesting this may be a read error. V and J are TRBV10-3 and TRBJ1-4; perhaps TRBD1 as D (6 bases). The CDR3 runs to 14 residues. CDR1 is ENHRY and CDR2 is SYGVKD in the germline V gene. The DNA for the CDR3 is TGTGCCATCAGCCAGCCCGGGGGCAATGAAAAACTGCTTTTT. Its protein product is CAISQPGGNEKLLF.

About this clonotype: This may arise from a read error, as a much more abundant clone is one base away. The V gene is TRBV10-1, the J gene TRBJ2-4; 7 nucleotides align to TRBD2. The germline gives CDR1 WNHNN, CDR2 SYGVQD (reference sequence). The junction had 5 bases not matched to a gene; V was cut back by 3 bases and J by 9 bases. The CDR3 has 13 residues. The CDR3 DNA follows: TGCGCCAGCAGTGAAAATCCGGGGGGCATTCAGTACTTC. It translates to CASSENPGGIQYF.

This clonotype was seen just once. The conserved closing phenylalanine or tryptophan is absent in this CDR3, likely reflecting a read error. The chain couples TRBV5-6 to TRBJ2-5; D is uncertain. The CDR3 has 11 residues. The germline gives CDR1 SGHDT, CDR2 YYEEEE. The CDR3 loop reads CARSSQETQYL. The CDR3 region has the DNA TGTGCCAGGAGCTCCCAAGAGACCCAGTACTTA.

In the case of this clonotype: A much more abundant neighbour one base away suggests this may be a read error. Since no conserved phenylalanine or tryptophan closes the CDR3, a read error is the likely cause. This chain uses TRBV6-2 or TRBV6-3 with TRBJ2-5; no clear D. CDR1 MNHEY and CDR2 SVGEGT come from the germline V gene. V lost 5 bases and J lost 4, with 5 bases in between. The CDR3 length is 11 residues. The CDR3 loop reads CASSGGETQYL. For the CDR3, the DNA is TGTGCCAGCAGTGGTGGAGAGACCCAGTACCTC.

The gene calls are TRBV7-2 and TRBJ2-7; D is uncertain. Germline assignment: CDR1 SGHTA and CDR2 FQGNSA. V was shortened by 1 base and J by 2 bases, with 9 bases between the two germline ends. This CDR3 spans 14 amino acids. The CDR3 DNA reads TGTACCAGCAGCTTAGACAAAGGCCCCTACGAGCAGTACTTC. Translation: CTSSLDKGPYEQYF.

The chain is built from TRBV12-2 and TRBJ2-1; whether TRBD1, the table's D call, matches the DNA was not checked. TRBV12-2 is given as a pseudogene. The CDR3 sequence is 16 residues long. The CDR3 here is CASSLDTPNRFNVQFF. The DNA of the CDR3 is TGTGCAAGTAGCTTAGACACCCCCAACCGGTTCAATGTGCAGTTCTTC.